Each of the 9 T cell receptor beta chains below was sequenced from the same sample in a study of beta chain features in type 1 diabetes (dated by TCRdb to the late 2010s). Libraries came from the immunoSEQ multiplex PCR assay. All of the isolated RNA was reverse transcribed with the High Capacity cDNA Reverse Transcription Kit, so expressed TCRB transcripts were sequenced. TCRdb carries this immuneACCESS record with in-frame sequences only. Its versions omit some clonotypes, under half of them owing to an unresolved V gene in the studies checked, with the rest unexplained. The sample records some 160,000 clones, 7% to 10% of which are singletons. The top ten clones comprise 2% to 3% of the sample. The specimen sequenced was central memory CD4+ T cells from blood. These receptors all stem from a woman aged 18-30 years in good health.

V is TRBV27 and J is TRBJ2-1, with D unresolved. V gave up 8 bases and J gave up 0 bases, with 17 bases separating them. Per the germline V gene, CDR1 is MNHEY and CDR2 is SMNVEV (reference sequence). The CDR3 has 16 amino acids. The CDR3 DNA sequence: TGTGCCAGCGCTATGACGCCGCGGTTCTCCTACAATGAGCAGTTCTTC. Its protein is CASAMTPRFSYNEQFF.

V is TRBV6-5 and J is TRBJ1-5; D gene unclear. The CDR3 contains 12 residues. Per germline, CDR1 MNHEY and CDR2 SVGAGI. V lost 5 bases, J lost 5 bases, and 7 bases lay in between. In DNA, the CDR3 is TGTGCCAGCAGTCACCAGTATCAGCCCCAGCATTTT. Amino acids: CASSHQYQPQHF.

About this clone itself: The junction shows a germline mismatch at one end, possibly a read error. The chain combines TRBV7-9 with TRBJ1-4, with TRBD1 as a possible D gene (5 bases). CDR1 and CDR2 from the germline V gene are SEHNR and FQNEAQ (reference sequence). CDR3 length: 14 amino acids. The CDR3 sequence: CASSPPGVNGKLFF. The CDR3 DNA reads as TGTGCCAGCAGCCCCCCGGGGGTGAATGGAAAACTGTTTTTT.

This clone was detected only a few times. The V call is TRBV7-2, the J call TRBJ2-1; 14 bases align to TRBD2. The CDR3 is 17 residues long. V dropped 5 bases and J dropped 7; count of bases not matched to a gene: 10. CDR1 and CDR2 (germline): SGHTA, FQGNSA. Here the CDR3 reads CASSQDLRTSGGNEQFF. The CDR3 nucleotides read TGTGCCAGCAGCCAAGATCTCAGGACTAGCGGGGGGAATGAGCAGTTCTTC. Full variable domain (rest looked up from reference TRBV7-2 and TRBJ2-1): GAGVSQSPSNKVTEKGKDVELRCDPISGHTALYWYRQSLGQGLEFLIYFQGNSAPDKSGLPSDRFSAERTGGSVSTLTIQRTQQEDSAVYLCASSQDLRTSGGNEQFFGPGTRLTVL.

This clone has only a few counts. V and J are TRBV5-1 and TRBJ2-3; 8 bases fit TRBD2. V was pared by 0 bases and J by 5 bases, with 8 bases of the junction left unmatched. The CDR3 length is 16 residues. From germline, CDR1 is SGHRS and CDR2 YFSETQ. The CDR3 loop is CASSLGSSGPQDTQYF. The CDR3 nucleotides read TGCGCCAGCAGCTTGGGTTCTAGCGGGCCGCAAGATACGCAGTATTTT.

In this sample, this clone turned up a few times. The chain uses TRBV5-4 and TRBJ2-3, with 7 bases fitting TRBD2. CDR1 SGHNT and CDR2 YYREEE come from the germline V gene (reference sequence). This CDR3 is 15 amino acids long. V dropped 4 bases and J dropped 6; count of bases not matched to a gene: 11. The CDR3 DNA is TGTGCCAGCAGCCAAGAGGGGAGGGGTGCCGATACGCAGTATTTT. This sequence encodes CASSQEGRGADTQYF. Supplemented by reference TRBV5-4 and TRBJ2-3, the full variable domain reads ETGVTQSPTHLIKTRGQQVTLRCSSQSGHNTVSWYQQALGQGPQFIFQYYREEENGRGNFPPRFSGLQFPNYSSELNVNALELDDSALYLCASSQEGRGADTQYFGPGTRLTVL.

CDR3 region: CASSSGLQDEQYF. In DNA form, the CDR3 reads TGTGCCAGCAGCAGTGGGCTTCAGGACGAGCAGTACTTC. The J gene is TRBJ2-7, the V gene TRBV6-1; D not resolved. This CDR3 is 13 amino acids long. Trimming took 6 bases from V and 5 from J, leaving 14 bases between them. Germline V gene lookup returns CDR1 MNHNS and CDR2 SASEGT.

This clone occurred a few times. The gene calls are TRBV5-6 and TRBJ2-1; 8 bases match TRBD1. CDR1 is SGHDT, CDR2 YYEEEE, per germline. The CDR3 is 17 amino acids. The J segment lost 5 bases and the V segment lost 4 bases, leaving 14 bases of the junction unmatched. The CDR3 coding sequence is TGTGCCAGCAGCCCGATCGGACAGGGTAACAGGGACAATGAGCAGTTCTTC. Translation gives CASSPIGQGNRDNEQFF.

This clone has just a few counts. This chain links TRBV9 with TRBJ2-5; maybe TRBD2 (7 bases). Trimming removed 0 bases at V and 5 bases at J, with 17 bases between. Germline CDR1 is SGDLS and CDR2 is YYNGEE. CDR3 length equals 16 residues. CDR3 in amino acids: CASSVGLGGASETQYF. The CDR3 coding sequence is TGTGCCAGCAGCGTAGGGTTAGGGGGGGCCTCTGAGACCCAGTACTTC.